The entry that follows covers one T cell receptor beta chain sequence. Its antigen remains unidentified. This entry is derived from a study of T cell responses to AZD1222 COVID-19 vaccine. Across the whole study: Pooling of second doses given at about 4 or about 12 weeks was done. Study-wide findings and caveats: Per reports, nearly half of all spike-specific TCRs target regions that are unmutated in variants. It was only a handful of AZD1222 recipients who were seropositive at baseline.

Germline loops: CDR1 MNHEY, CDR2 SVGAGI. V lost 6 bases, J lost 3 bases, and 13 bases lay in between. This CDR3 spans 14 amino acids. Assay used: immunoSEQ multiplex PCR; TCRdb lists only in-frame clones, some missing. The sample shows about 180,000 clones, just over 85% of them seen only once. Here the sequenced sample was peripheral blood, taken on day 0 of AZD1222 vaccination. This receptor was identified in an adult in good health. The rearrangement links TRBV6-5 to TRBJ2-3; D possibly corresponds to TRBD2 (7 bases). As DNA, the CDR3 is TGTGCCAGCAGGGGGGCGGGGGATACAGATACGCAGTATTTT. Translated: CASRGAGDTDTQYF.